These 17 T cell receptor beta chains originate from one sample sequenced in a study of response to subunit inactivated influenza vaccine. TCRdb recomputed calls from the RT-PCR reads with MiXCR, one row per CDR3 protein. This table holds 650,000 or so distinct CDR3 sequences, 12% to 15% found once. The sequencing used PBMCs from blood, collected around 14 days before vaccination. All receptors derive from a man in his fifties or sixties who received an inactivated influenza vaccine.

The sample holds a few counts of this clonotype. The chain is built from TRBV10-3 and TRBJ2-5; TRBD2 matches at 8 bases. This CDR3 contains 13 residues. V lost 10 bases to trimming and J lost 4 bases; unmatched junction nucleotides: 8. Germline CDR1 is ENHRY and CDR2 is SYGVKD. CDR3: CATGLAGRETQYF. CDR3 DNA: TGTGCCACTGGACTAGCAGGGCGAGAGACCCAGTACTTC.

This clonotype was counted a single time. The chain has TRBV25-1 and TRBJ2-7; D is uncertain. The ends were cut back, 3 bases at V and 1 base at J, with 19 bases in the middle. The CDR3 covers 17 residues. Germline V gene sequence: CDR1 MGHDK, CDR2 SYGVNS. CDR3 residues: CASSDPRVELGSYEQYF. CDR3 nucleotide sequence: TGTGCCAGCAGTGATCCTCGAGTGGAATTGGGATCCTACGAGCAGTACTTC.

This chain links TRBV10-3 with TRBJ1-5; weak D call: TRBD1 (5 bases). CDR1 ENHRY and CDR2 SYGVKD come from the germline V gene. This CDR3 spans 13 amino acids. The germline V and J ends were trimmed by 4 bases and 5 bases, with 9 bases remaining between them. CDR3 coding DNA: TGTGCCATCAGTGGCCAGGGCGATCAGCCCCAGCATTTT. Translated: CAISGQGDQPQHF.

There are many counts of this clonotype. The chain employs TRBV4-2 and TRBJ2-1; TRBD2 matches at 12 bases. Germline CDR1 reads LGHNA; CDR2 reads YNFKEQ. CDR3 size: 15 residues. Unmatched junction bases numbered 1, after V lost 1 base and J lost 6 bases. In DNA form, the CDR3 reads TGTGCCAGCAGCCAAGGACTAGCGGGGGTCAATGAGCAGTTCTTC. Residues: CASSQGLAGVNEQFF.

CDR3 nucleotides: TGTGCCATCAGTGAGTCGGTAGTAGGAACTGAGCAGTTCTTC. It specifies CAISESVVGTEQFF. V gene TRBV10-3 combines with J gene TRBJ2-1; D ambiguous. From germline, CDR1 is ENHRY and CDR2 SYGVKD. The CDR3 length is 14 residues. V gave up 0 bases and J gave up 9 bases, with 12 bases separating them.

This clonotype was counted at least ten times. The V call is TRBV5-1, the J call TRBJ1-4; no definite D call. CDR1 and CDR2 (germline): SGHRS, YFSETQ. V was trimmed by 5 bases and J by 0 bases, leaving 14 bases between them. The CDR3 runs to 16 residues. The CDR3 sequence: CASRQLRDPTNEKLFF. As DNA, the CDR3 is TGCGCCAGCAGGCAGTTACGGGATCCAACTAATGAAAAACTGTTTTTT.

This clonotype was seen a few times. The gene calls are TRBV20-1 and TRBJ2-3; TRBD2 matches 12 bases. Germline V gene lookup returns CDR1 DFQATT and CDR2 SNEGSKA (reference sequence). This CDR3 has 12 residues. CDR3 sequence: CSGLAGGGGQYF. For the CDR3, the DNA is TGCAGCGGTCTAGCGGGAGGGGGGGGGCAGTATTTT.

This clonotype turned up a few times. The chain recombines TRBV4-2 with TRBJ2-3; possible D gene TRBD2, 6 bases. The length of the CDR3 is 17 residues. V lost 1 base to trimming and J lost 4 bases, with 18 bases between them. The germline CDR1 and CDR2 sequences are LGHNA and YNFKEQ. The CDR3 region is CASSQGVQAGPSDTQYF. CDR3 nucleotide sequence: TGTGCCAGCAGCCAAGGTGTACAAGCGGGCCCCTCAGATACGCAGTATTTT.

The chain carries TRBV7-9 and TRBJ1-1, with D uncertain. V was trimmed by 4 bases and J by 5 bases, leaving 17 bases between them. CDR1 is SEHNR, CDR2 FQNEAQ, per germline (reference sequence). This CDR3 has 15 amino acids. The CDR3 protein is CASSSRRVGRTEAFF. Written as DNA, the CDR3 is TGTGCCAGCAGCTCACGCCGAGTTGGTCGGACTGAAGCTTTCTTT.

In this sample, this clonotype turned up a few times. V is TRBV2 and J is TRBJ2-3; no clear D. The CDR3 extends over 14 amino acids. Trimming removed 3 bases from V and 6 bases from J, with 13 bases in between. The germline CDR1 and CDR2 sequences are SNHLY and FYNNEI. The CDR3 DNA reads as TGTGCCAGCAGTGACGGCCGGTGGGTGGATACGCAGTATTTT. It yields the protein CASSDGRWVDTQYF.

The chain combines TRBV28 with TRBJ2-7; D uncertain. V was shortened by 2 bases and J by 7 bases, with 15 bases between the two germline ends. The germline CDR1 and CDR2 sequences are MDHEN and SYDVKM. The CDR3 is 14 amino acids. The CDR3 loop reads CASSLASNSPEQYF. The CDR3 DNA reads TGTGCCAGCAGTTTAGCGTCAAATAGTCCGGAGCAGTACTTC.

The chain uses TRBV11-1 and TRBJ2-1; D is ambiguous. This CDR3 has 15 amino acids. With 1 base removed from V and 4 bases from J, the gap between germline ends came to 11 bases. CDR1 SGHAT and CDR2 FQDESV come from the germline V gene (reference sequence). The CDR3 here is CASSLVNTAYNEQFF. In nucleotides, the CDR3 is TGTGCCAGCAGCTTAGTAAACACAGCATACAATGAGCAGTTCTTC.

Concerning this clonotype: Its ends do not fully match the called genes, so a read error is possible. The chain's CDR3 is CRARGRGLETQYF. DNA for the CDR3: TGCAGAGCTAGAGGGAGGGGGTTAGAGACCCAGTACTTC. The V call is TRBV20-1, the J call TRBJ2-5; D may be TRBD2 (7 bases). The CDR3 contains 13 residues. CDR1 is DFQATT and CDR2 is SNEGSKA in the germline V gene (reference sequence).

The chain uses TRBV7-2 and TRBJ2-7; 13 nucleotides align to TRBD2. Germline V CDR1 and CDR2: SGHTA, FQGNSA. V trimming: 3 bases; J trimming: 11 bases; junction bases outside the gene matches: 10. CDR3 size: 15 residues. The CDR3 spells CASSFGGLAGEFEYF. DNA of the CDR3: TGTGCCAGCAGCTTTGGCGGACTAGCGGGAGAGTTTGAGTACTTC.

This clonotype was detected many times. The V gene is TRBV10-3, the J gene TRBJ2-1, with a possible D match to TRBD2 (6 bases). Between the trimmed V and J ends, which lost 8 bases and 8 bases, there was a span of 16 bases. CDR3 length equals 13 residues. Germline CDR1 reads ENHRY; CDR2 reads SYGVKD. The CDR3 sequence: CAIAGGGFDEQFF. CDR3 bases: TGTGCCATCGCCGGGGGAGGTTTCGATGAGCAGTTCTTC.

This chain connects TRBV7-2 to TRBJ2-7; D is ambiguous. CDR3 size: 13 residues. V was clipped by 0 bases and J by 5 bases, with 8 bases between them. CDR1 is SGHTA, CDR2 FQGNSA, per germline. For the CDR3, the DNA is TGTGCCAGCAGCTTAGCACTATACCACGAGCAGTACTTC. As protein: CASSLALYHEQYF.

This chain uses TRBV7-6 with TRBJ2-7, with D perhaps TRBD1 or TRBD2 (5 bases each). From germline, CDR1 is SGHVS and CDR2 FNYEAQ. The CDR3 extends over 14 amino acids. V was pared by 1 base and J by 6 bases, with 13 bases between. CDR3 sequence: CASSLGGRGAEQYF. In DNA form, the CDR3 reads TGTGCCAGCAGCTTAGGTGGCCGAGGGGCCGAGCAGTACTTC.